This T cell receptor beta chain derives from a study of cytomegalovirus exposure and HLA in healthy donors. Study-wide findings and caveats: In most subjects, TCR beta sequences reportedly gave accurate predictions of HLA-A and HLA-B alleles. TRBV6-2, TRBV6-3 and some other V segments were unresolvable in 87-base-pair reads. Earlier analysis found most TCR beta V segments productive about 87% or about 30% of the time.

Primers for the PCR totalled 60 Vbeta and 13 Jbeta. The authors' processing: Roughly 11 million shared chains were among around 80 million unique TCR beta chains counted in a later analysis. TCRdb's copy holds only in-frame clones and misses some; the assay was immunoSEQ multiplex PCR. V, J and clone size are those of that table, while D and trimming were read from the DNA. The sample lists about 31,000 clones, about 70% occurring once. The ends were cut back, 10 bases at V and 0 bases at J, with 12 bases in the middle. This CDR3 is built from 13 residues. Germline CDR1 and CDR2: MNHEY and SVGAGI. On this clone: Its antigen is as yet unknown.

What was sequenced was PBMCs. The chain has TRBV6-5 and TRBJ1-1; D remains ambiguous. This sequence was found in a man aged 35 to 55 in good health and CMV-seropositive. The CDR3 spells CATARRMNTEAFF. The CDR3 coding sequence is TGTGCCACCGCGAGAAGAATGAACACTGAAGCTTTCTTT.